The T cell receptor (beta chain) under discussion was sequenced for a study of cytomegalovirus exposure and HLA in healthy donors. Points from the study as a whole: Certain indistinguishable V segments, among them TRBV6-2 and TRBV6-3, were excluded.

On this clone itself: Antigen specificity is unknown.

Use of 60 Vbeta and 13 Jbeta primers characterized the PCR. Only in-frame clones appear in the TCRdb table, and some are missing; sequencing was by immunoSEQ multiplex PCR. The table includes 110,000 to 150,000 clones, 80% detected once. V was clipped by 3 bases and J by 2 bases; unmatched bases: 4. Looked up from germline, CDR1 is GTSNPN and CDR2 is SVGIG (reference sequence). The length of the CDR3 is 14 residues. Sequencing was carried out using PBMCs. The origin of this receptor is a man between 40 and 49 years old in good health and CMV-seronegative. This chain connects TRBV30 to TRBJ1-3; TRBD1 agrees at 7 bases. CDR3 loop: CAWRTGVTGNTIYF. The CDR3 nucleotides read TGTGCCTGGAGAACAGGGGTTACTGGAAACACCATATATTTT.